The TCR beta chain described here comes from a study of control samples from healthy donors and cancer patients. CDR1 and CDR2 (germline): SGHAT, FQNNGV. The CDR3 is made up of 13 amino acids. V was trimmed by 0 bases and J by 7 bases, leaving 7 bases between them. Method: immunoSEQ multiplex PCR; TCRdb's copy keeps in-frame clones and lacks some. Altogether around 150,000 clones are present, about 90% being singletons, with the ten largest covering 12%. The sample consisted of blood. The chain uses TRBV11-2 and TRBJ1-5; no definite D call. This clonotype was sampled from a young man in good health. The CDR3: CASSLDRRQPQHF. The DNA of the CDR3 is TGTGCCAGCAGCTTAGATAGGCGGCAGCCCCAGCATTTT.